These T cell receptor beta chains were read from a single sample in a study of vaccination and CD4 T cells after COVID-19. These receptors are not linked to any known antigen. One entry per CDR3 protein, called by TCRdb with MiXCR from the PCR reads. The sample holds almost 8,500 distinct CDR3 sequences, roughly 72% seen once. Sequenced input: CD4+ T cells from blood, cultured in vitro. All receptors come from a human donor who had recovered from COVID-19. CDR3s include the opening cysteine and the closing phenylalanine or tryptophan. The D gene is left open where the match is weak. A row's size may be missing; if present it is once, few, many or a size class.

d_call: -; cdr3_length: 14; clone_size: few; j_call: TRBJ1-2; v_call: TRBV12-3/TRBV12-4; cdr3_nt: TGTGCCAGCAGTCCCCCCATGGGCGCCTATGGCTACACCTTC; cdr3_aa: CASSPPMGAYGYTF
d_call: TRBD1; cdr3_length: 13; clone_size: medium-sized; j_call: TRBJ1-2; v_call: TRBV20-1; cdr3_nt: TGCAGTGCTAGGGACAGGGGGCAACGTGGCTACACCTTC; cdr3_aa: CSARDRGQRGYTF
d_call: -; cdr3_length: 13; clone_size: -; j_call: TRBJ2-4; v_call: TRBV20-1; cdr3_nt: TGCAGCCCGCGGAACCTAGCCAAAAACATTCAGTACTTC; cdr3_aa: CSPRNLAKNIQYF
d_call: -; cdr3_length: 13; clone_size: once; j_call: TRBJ1-2; v_call: TRBV30; cdr3_nt: TGTGCCTGGAGTCCCCCGGGGGGCTATGGCTACACCTTC; cdr3_aa: CAWSPPGGYGYTF
d_call: -; cdr3_length: 14; clone_size: -; j_call: TRBJ1-1; v_call: TRBV5-1; cdr3_nt: TGCGCCAGCAGCCCGGAGCCAGCTGCGGTTGAAGCTTTCTTT; cdr3_aa: CASSPEPAAVEAFF
d_call: TRBD1; cdr3_length: 15; clone_size: -; j_call: TRBJ1-1; v_call: TRBV2; cdr3_nt: TGTGCCAGCAGTGAAGGCCAGGGGGTCAGAGCTGAAGCTTTCTTT; cdr3_aa: CASSEGQGVRAEAFF
d_call: TRBD1; cdr3_length: 12; clone_size: -; j_call: TRBJ1-2; v_call: TRBV30; cdr3_nt: TGTGCCTGGGGGCGGACAGGGGTTGGCTACACCTTC; cdr3_aa: CAWGRTGVGYTF
d_call: TRBD2; cdr3_length: 13; clone_size: -; j_call: TRBJ2-1; v_call: TRBV6-4; cdr3_nt: TGTGCCAGCAGTGATAGCGGGGGTAGTCGGCAGTTCTTC; cdr3_aa: CASSDSGGSRQFF
d_call: -; cdr3_length: 12; clone_size: -; j_call: TRBJ2-1; v_call: TRBV6-2/TRBV6-3; cdr3_nt: TGTGCCAGCAGTTACTCTCTAGCGGAGCAGTTCTTC; cdr3_aa: CASSYSLAEQFF
d_call: TRBD1; cdr3_length: 16; clone_size: -; j_call: TRBJ1-2; v_call: TRBV15; cdr3_nt: TGTGCCACCAGCGGTGGGGGACAGGGATTTTTCGGGGGCTACACCTTC; cdr3_aa: CATSGGGQGFFGGYTF
d_call: -; cdr3_length: 14; clone_size: -; j_call: TRBJ1-1; v_call: TRBV2; cdr3_nt: TGTGCCAGCAGTACGACGGGCCCGGCCACTGAAGCTTTCTTT; cdr3_aa: CASSTTGPATEAFF
d_call: TRBD2; cdr3_length: 15; clone_size: -; j_call: TRBJ2-5; v_call: TRBV7-2; cdr3_nt: TGTGCCAGCAGCTTTGACGCGGGGGGGCGAGAGACCCAGTACTTC; cdr3_aa: CASSFDAGGRETQYF
d_call: TRBD1; cdr3_length: 18; clone_size: -; j_call: TRBJ1-2; v_call: TRBV2; cdr3_nt: TGTGCCAGCGAGGGACAGAGGAGGACAGGGGTTCAGAGCTATGGCTACACCTTC; cdr3_aa: CASEGQRRTGVQSYGYTF
d_call: -; cdr3_length: 14; clone_size: -; j_call: TRBJ1-5; v_call: TRBV6-1; cdr3_nt: TGTGCCAGCAGTGCGACAGATAGCAATCAGCCCCAGCATTTT; cdr3_aa: CASSATDSNQPQHF
d_call: -; cdr3_length: 13; clone_size: -; j_call: TRBJ1-2; v_call: TRBV19; cdr3_nt: TGTGCCAGTAGTATTCGGGACGCCGGCGGCTACACCTTC; cdr3_aa: CASSIRDAGGYTF
d_call: -; cdr3_length: 15; clone_size: -; j_call: TRBJ1-5; v_call: TRBV16; cdr3_nt: TGTGCCAGCAGCCAGCAGGGAGTCCTTAATCAGCCCCAGCATTTT; cdr3_aa: CASSQQGVLNQPQHF
d_call: TRBD2; cdr3_length: 15; clone_size: few; j_call: TRBJ2-1; v_call: TRBV7-2; cdr3_nt: TGTGCCAGCAGCTTGGGACTAGCGGAGTACAATGAGCAGTTCTTC; cdr3_aa: CASSLGLAEYNEQFF
d_call: -; cdr3_length: 12; clone_size: -; j_call: TRBJ1-2; v_call: TRBV30; cdr3_nt: TGTGCCTGGACACCGATTAACTATGGCTACACCTTC; cdr3_aa: CAWTPINYGYTF
d_call: -; cdr3_length: 14; clone_size: -; j_call: TRBJ1-5; v_call: TRBV4-1; cdr3_nt: TGCGCCAGCAGCCAAGATCATGTGGGACAGCCCCAGCATTTT; cdr3_aa: CASSQDHVGQPQHF
d_call: -; cdr3_length: 15; clone_size: -; j_call: TRBJ1-2; v_call: TRBV4-1; cdr3_nt: TGCGCCAGCAGCCTCATGGGAGGGCCGCTCGGCGGCTACACCTTC; cdr3_aa: CASSLMGGPLGGYTF
d_call: -; cdr3_length: 14; clone_size: -; j_call: TRBJ2-7; v_call: TRBV28; cdr3_nt: TGTGCCAGCAGTTTCGAGGGTGGGGCCTACGAGCAGTACTTC; cdr3_aa: CASSFEGGAYEQYF
d_call: -; cdr3_length: 14; clone_size: -; j_call: TRBJ2-3; v_call: TRBV19; cdr3_nt: TGTGCCAGTGCACCCAGGGTCAGCACAGATACGCAGTATTTT; cdr3_aa: CASAPRVSTDTQYF
d_call: -; cdr3_length: 11; clone_size: -; j_call: TRBJ1-1; v_call: TRBV6-1; cdr3_nt: TGTGCCAGCACTGGGAACACTGAAGCTTTCTTT; cdr3_aa: CASTGNTEAFF
d_call: -; cdr3_length: 14; clone_size: few; j_call: TRBJ1-2; v_call: TRBV7-2; cdr3_nt: TGTGCCAGCAGCTTCCGGACTGGTCCCCGTGGCTACACCTTC; cdr3_aa: CASSFRTGPRGYTF
d_call: TRBD1; cdr3_length: 14; clone_size: -; j_call: TRBJ2-7; v_call: TRBV2; cdr3_nt: TGTGCCAGCAAATATTGGGACAGGGGCTACGAGCAGTACTTC; cdr3_aa: CASKYWDRGYEQYF
d_call: -; cdr3_length: 10; clone_size: -; j_call: TRBJ2-7; v_call: TRBV11-2; cdr3_nt: TGTGCCAGCGGGGGGCGCGGGCAGTACTTC; cdr3_aa: CASGGRGQYF
d_call: -; cdr3_length: 11; clone_size: -; j_call: TRBJ1-2; v_call: TRBV6-1; cdr3_nt: TGTGCCAGCAGACAGGAATATGGCTACACCTTC; cdr3_aa: CASRQEYGYTF
d_call: TRBD1; cdr3_length: 18; clone_size: -; j_call: TRBJ1-5; v_call: TRBV7-8; cdr3_nt: TGTGCCAGCAGCTCTTTAGGTCGACAGGGAAGGGTGGATCAGCCCCAGCATTTT; cdr3_aa: CASSSLGRQGRVDQPQHF
d_call: -; cdr3_length: 17; clone_size: few; j_call: TRBJ2-1; v_call: TRBV15; cdr3_nt: TGTGCCACCAGCAGTCCGGGACACAGCAACTTCTACAATGAGCAGTTCTTC; cdr3_aa: CATSSPGHSNFYNEQFF
d_call: TRBD1; cdr3_length: 16; clone_size: -; j_call: TRBJ1-2; v_call: TRBV11-2; cdr3_nt: TGTGCCAGTCAACCGGGACAGGGGAGGAAGGTGCCTGGCTACACCTTC; cdr3_aa: CASQPGQGRKVPGYTF
d_call: -; cdr3_length: 14; clone_size: -; j_call: TRBJ1-4; v_call: TRBV6-7; cdr3_nt: TGTGCCAGCAGTATCTCGGACGGGAATGAAAAACTGTTTTTT; cdr3_aa: CASSISDGNEKLFF
d_call: -; cdr3_length: 15; clone_size: -; j_call: TRBJ2-7; v_call: TRBV6-5; cdr3_nt: TGTGCCAGCAGTTACTCGATAAGACAGAACTCCGAGCAGTACTTC; cdr3_aa: CASSYSIRQNSEQYF
d_call: -; cdr3_length: 14; clone_size: -; j_call: TRBJ1-1; v_call: TRBV7-2; cdr3_nt: TGTGCCAGCAGCTTGCTTGGTGGGGGCACTGAAGCTTTCTTT; cdr3_aa: CASSLLGGGTEAFF